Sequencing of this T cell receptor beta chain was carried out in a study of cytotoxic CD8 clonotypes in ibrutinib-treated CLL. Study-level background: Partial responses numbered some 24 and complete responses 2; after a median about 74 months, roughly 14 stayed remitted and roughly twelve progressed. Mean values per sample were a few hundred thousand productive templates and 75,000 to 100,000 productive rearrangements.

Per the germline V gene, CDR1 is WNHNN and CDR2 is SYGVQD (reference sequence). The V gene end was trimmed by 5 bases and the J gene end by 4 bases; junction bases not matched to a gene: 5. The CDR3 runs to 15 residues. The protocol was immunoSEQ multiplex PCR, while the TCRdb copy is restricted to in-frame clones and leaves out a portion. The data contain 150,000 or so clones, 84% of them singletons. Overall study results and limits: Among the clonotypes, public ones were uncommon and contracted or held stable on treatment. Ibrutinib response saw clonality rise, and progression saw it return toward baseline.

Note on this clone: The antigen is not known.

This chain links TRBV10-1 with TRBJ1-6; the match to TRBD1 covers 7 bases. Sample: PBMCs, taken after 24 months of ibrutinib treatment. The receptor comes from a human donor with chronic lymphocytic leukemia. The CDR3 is CASSSGTAYNSPLHF. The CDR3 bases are TGCGCCAGCAGTAGCGGGACAGCATATAATTCACCCCTCCACTTT.